What follows are 5 T cell receptor beta chains derived from one specimen sequenced in a study of blood T cell repertoires in COVID-19 (dated by TCRdb to the early 2020s). Libraries were built with the immunoSEQ multiplex PCR assay. TCRdb took over this immuneACCESS table, retaining in-frame rearrangements with V and J assigned. Such tables are incomplete; in checked studies, under half of the missing clones stem from an unresolved V gene, and the remainder is unexplained. The table for this sample lists more than 95,000 clones; 88% of them were counted only once. The ten most abundant clones make up about 1% of the sample. The sequenced sample was peripheral blood. These TCRs come from a woman of 80 years or more with acute or convalescent COVID-19.

The chain couples TRBV18 to TRBJ1-6; no definite D call. The CDR3 loop spans 16 amino acids. The V gene's germline CDR1 is KGHSH and CDR2 LQKENI. Trimming took off 2 bases at V and 7 bases at J, with 15 bases between the two ends. Here the CDR3 DNA reads TGTGCCAGCTCACCAGCAGCAGGCCGTGGGAATTCACCCCTCCACTTT. Amino acid sequence: CASSPAAGRGNSPLHF.

The gene calls are TRBV3-1 (or the pseudogene TRBV3-2) and TRBJ2-7; D remains ambiguous. The CDR3 contains 13 residues. Germline values: CDR1 LGHDT, CDR2 YNNKEL (reference sequence). V lost 1 base and J lost 4, with 8 bases in between. The CDR3, as DNA: TGTGCCAGCAGCCAAGCAGGATCTTACGAGCAGTACTTC. Amino acid sequence: CASSQAGSYEQYF.

The chain employs TRBV7-2 and TRBJ1-5, with D perhaps TRBD1 (5 bases). The V and J ends lost 1 base and 5 bases respectively, with 9 bases between them. This CDR3 has 14 residues. Germline lookup yields CDR1 SGHTA and CDR2 FQGNSA. This CDR3 is CASSLVGVDQPQHF. CDR3 sequence (DNA): TGTGCCAGCAGCTTAGTAGGGGTGGATCAGCCCCAGCATTTT.

CDR3 sequence: CASGRTGSLPEAFF. Written as DNA, the CDR3 is TGTGCCAGTGGACGGACAGGAAGCTTGCCTGAAGCTTTCTTT. The chain uses TRBV19 and TRBJ1-1, with TRBD1 matching 7 bases. This CDR3 is built from 14 residues. CDR1 and CDR2 (germline): LNHDA, SQIVND (reference sequence). The J segment lost 6 bases and the V segment lost 8 bases, leaving 12 bases of the junction unmatched.

The chain uses TRBV19 and TRBJ1-4; the D gene is possibly TRBD1 (5 bases). The CDR3 consists of 15 residues. The germline CDR1 and CDR2 sequences are LNHDA and SQIVND (reference sequence). Trimming took 2 bases from V and 8 from J, leaving 15 bases between them. CDR3 in amino acids: CASSITGTGDEKLFF. Written as DNA, the CDR3 is TGTGCCAGTAGTATAACCGGGACGGGGGACGAAAAACTGTTTTTT.